The source of this T cell receptor (beta chain) is a study of tumor and adjacent non-tumor tissue in lung cancer. Study in general: Each sample yielded a few million productive TCRbeta reads on average. General study findings and limits: Tumor repertoires had a smaller top 100 clone share than normal lung.

Germline-derived CDR1 and CDR2 are DFQATT and SNEGSKA (reference sequence). Trimming took 4 bases from V and 4 from J, leaving 15 bases between them. The CDR3 is 14 residues long. This clonotype was found a few times. Its antigen is still unknown. A modified ARM-PCR protocol with three rounds of nested PCR amplified TCRbeta. TCRdb re-called the multiplex PCR reads through MiXCR, storing one row per CDR3 protein. The repertoire holds about 78,000 distinct CDR3 sequences, with 65% to 90% as singletons. RNA was extracted from bulk tissue without any cell sorting. This sequence originates from a woman in her 50s with non-small cell lung cancer. The V gene is TRBV20-1, the J gene TRBJ2-3, with no clear D. The sequenced material came from lung tumor tissue. The CDR3 DNA reads as TGCAGTGCTACCCGACTGATCCTCTCAGATACGCAGTATTTT. Translated: CSATRLILSDTQYF.